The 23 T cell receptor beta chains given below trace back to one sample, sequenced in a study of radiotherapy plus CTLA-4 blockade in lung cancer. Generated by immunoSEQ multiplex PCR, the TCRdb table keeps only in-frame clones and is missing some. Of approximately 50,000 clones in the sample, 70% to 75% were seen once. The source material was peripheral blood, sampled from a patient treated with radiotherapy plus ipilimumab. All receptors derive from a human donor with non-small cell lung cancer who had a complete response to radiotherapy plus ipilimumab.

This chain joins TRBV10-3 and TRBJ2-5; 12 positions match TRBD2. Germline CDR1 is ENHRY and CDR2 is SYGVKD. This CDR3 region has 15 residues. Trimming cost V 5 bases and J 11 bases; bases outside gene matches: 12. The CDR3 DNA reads TGTGCCATCAGTTCTTCTAGCGGGAGGGCAGGGGAGCAGTACTTC. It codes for CAISSSSGRAGEQYF.

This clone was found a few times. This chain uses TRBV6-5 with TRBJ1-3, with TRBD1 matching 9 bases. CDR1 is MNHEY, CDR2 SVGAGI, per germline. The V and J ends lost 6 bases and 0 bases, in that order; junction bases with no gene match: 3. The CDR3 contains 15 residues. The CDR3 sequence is CASSRDRASGNTIYF. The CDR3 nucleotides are TGTGCCAGCAGCCGGGACAGGGCCTCTGGAAACACCATATATTTT.

Here the CDR3 DNA reads TGTGCCAGCAGCACCAGGACAGGGGGCTTTTATCAGCCCCAGCATTTT. It specifies CASSTRTGGFYQPQHF. This chain links TRBV28 with TRBJ1-5; 11 nucleotides line up with TRBD1. Germline V lookup: CDR1 MDHEN, CDR2 SYDVKM. The CDR3 is made up of 16 amino acids. J gave up 5 bases and V 6 bases, and 9 bases lay outside the gene matches.

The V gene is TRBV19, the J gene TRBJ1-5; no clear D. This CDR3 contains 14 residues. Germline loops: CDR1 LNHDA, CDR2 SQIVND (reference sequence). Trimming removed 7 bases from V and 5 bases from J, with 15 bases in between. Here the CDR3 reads CASNKAGSHQPQHF. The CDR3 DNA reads TGTGCCAGTAACAAGGCGGGGTCTCATCAGCCCCAGCATTTT.

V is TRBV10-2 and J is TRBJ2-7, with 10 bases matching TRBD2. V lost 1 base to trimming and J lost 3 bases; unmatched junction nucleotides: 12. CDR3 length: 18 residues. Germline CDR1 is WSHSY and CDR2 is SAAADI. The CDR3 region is CASSEYNPALAGLYEQYF. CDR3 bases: TGCGCCAGCAGTGAGTATAACCCAGCACTAGCGGGACTCTACGAGCAGTACTTC.

This CDR3 reads CASRDPSTGFGYTF. CDR3 coding DNA: TGTGCCAGCAGGGACCCATCGACAGGGTTCGGCTACACCTTC. The chain links TRBV5-4 to TRBJ1-2; 7 nucleotides match TRBD1. The germline V gene has CDR1 SGHNT and CDR2 YYREEE (reference sequence). The CDR3 length is 14 residues. The ends lost 5 bases at V and 8 bases at J; junction bases unmatched: 12.

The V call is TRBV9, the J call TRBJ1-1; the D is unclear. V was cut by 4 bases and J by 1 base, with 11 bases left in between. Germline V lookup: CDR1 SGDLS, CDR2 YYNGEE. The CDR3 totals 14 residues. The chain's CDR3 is CASSSEYWNTEAFF. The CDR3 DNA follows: TGTGCCAGCAGCTCCGAGTACTGGAACACTGAAGCTTTCTTT.

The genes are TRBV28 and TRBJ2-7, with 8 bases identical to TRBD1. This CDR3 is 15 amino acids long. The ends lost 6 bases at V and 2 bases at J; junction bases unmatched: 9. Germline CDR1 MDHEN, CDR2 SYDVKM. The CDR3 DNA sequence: TGTGCCAGCAGACCCCGGGACAGGCACGCCTACGAGCAGTACTTC. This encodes CASRPRDRHAYEQYF.

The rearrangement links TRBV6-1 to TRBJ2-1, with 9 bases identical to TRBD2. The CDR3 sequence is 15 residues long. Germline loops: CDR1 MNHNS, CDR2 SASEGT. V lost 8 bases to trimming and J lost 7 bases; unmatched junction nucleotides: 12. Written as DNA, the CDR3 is TGTGCCAGCGCGAATAGCGGGAGTCGGTTAAATGAGCAGTTCTTC. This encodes CASANSGSRLNEQFF.

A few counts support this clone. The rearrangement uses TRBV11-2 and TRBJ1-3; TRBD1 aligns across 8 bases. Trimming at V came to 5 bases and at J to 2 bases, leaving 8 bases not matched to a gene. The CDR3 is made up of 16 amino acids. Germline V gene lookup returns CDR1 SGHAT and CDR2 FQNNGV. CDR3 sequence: CASSVRQGSTGNTIYF. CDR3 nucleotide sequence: TGTGCCAGCAGCGTTCGACAGGGGTCGACTGGAAACACCATATATTTT.

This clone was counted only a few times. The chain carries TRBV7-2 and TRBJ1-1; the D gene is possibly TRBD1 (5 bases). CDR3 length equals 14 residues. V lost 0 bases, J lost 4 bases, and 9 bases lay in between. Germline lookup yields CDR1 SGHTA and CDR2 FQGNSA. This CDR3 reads CASSLARQGTEAFF. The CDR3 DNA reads TGTGCCAGCAGCTTAGCGCGGCAGGGCACTGAAGCTTTCTTT.

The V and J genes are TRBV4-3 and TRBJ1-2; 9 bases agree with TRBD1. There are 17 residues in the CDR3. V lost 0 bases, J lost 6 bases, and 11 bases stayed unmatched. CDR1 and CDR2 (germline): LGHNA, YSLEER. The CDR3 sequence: CASSQDRPGQGLHGYTF. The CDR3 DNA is TGCGCCAGCAGCCAAGACAGACCGGGACAGGGCCTCCATGGCTACACCTTC.

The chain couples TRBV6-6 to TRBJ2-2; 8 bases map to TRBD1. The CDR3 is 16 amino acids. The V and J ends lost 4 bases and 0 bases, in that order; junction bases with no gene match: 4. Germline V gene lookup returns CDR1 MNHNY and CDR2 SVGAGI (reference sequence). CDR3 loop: CASSWTGRANTGELFF. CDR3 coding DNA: TGTGCCAGCAGTTGGACAGGGCGGGCGAACACCGGGGAGCTGTTTTTT.

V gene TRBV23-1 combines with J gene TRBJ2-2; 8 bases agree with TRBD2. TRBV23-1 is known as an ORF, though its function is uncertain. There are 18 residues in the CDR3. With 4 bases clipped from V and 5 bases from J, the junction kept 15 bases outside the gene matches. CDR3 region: CASSLSPWDGGETGELFF. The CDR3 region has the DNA TGCGCCAGCAGTCTCTCCCCCTGGGACGGGGGGGAAACCGGGGAGCTGTTTTTT.

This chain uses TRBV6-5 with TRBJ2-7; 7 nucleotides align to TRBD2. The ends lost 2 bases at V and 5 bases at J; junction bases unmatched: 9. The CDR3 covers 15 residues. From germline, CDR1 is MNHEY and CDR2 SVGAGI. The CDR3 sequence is CASSYSAGRAHEQYF. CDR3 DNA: TGTGCCAGCAGTTACAGCGCAGGGAGGGCCCACGAGCAGTACTTC.

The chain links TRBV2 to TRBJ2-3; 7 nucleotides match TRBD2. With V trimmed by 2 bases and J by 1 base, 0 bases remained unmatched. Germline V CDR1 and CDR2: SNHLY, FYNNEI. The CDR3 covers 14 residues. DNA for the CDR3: TGTGCCAGCAGTGAAAGCGGGGGCACAGATACGCAGTATTTT. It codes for CASSESGGTDTQYF.

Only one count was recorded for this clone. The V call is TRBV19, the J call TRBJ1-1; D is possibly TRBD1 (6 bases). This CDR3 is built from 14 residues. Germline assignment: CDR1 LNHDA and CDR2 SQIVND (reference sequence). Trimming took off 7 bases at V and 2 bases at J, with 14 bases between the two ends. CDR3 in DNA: TGTGCCAGTAAACAGGAACAGGGTAACACTGAAGCTTTCTTT. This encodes CASKQEQGNTEAFF. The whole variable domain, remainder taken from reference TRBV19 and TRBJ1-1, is DGGITQSPKYLFRKEGQNVTLSCEQNLNHDAMYWYRQDPGQGLRLIYYSQIVNDFQKGDIAEGYSVSREKKESFPLTVTSAQKNPTAFYLCASKQEQGNTEAFFGQGTRLTVV.

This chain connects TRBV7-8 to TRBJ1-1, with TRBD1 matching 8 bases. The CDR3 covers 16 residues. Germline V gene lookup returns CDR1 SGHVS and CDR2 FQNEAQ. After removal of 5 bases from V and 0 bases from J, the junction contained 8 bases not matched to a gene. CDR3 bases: TGTGCCAGCAGCCATCCGGACAGGGTATTGAACACTGAAGCTTTCTTT. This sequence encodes CASSHPDRVLNTEAFF.

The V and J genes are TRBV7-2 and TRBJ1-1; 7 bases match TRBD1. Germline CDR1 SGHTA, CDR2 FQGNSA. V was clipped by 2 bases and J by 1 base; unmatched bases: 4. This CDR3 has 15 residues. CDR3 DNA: TGTGCCAGCAGCTTAATTACAGGGGAGAACACTGAAGCTTTCTTT. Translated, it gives CASSLITGENTEAFF.

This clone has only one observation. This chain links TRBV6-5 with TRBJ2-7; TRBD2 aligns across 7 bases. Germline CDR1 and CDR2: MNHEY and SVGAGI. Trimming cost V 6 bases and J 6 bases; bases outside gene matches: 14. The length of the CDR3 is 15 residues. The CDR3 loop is CASSSRQRGLSEQYF. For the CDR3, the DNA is TGTGCCAGCAGCAGTAGACAGCGGGGTTTGAGCGAGCAGTACTTC.

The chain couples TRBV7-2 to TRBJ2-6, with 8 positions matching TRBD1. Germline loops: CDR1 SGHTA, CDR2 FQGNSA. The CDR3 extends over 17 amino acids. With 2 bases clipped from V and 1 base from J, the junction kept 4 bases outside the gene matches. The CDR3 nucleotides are TGTGCCAGCAGCTTACAGGGGGCAGTTTCTGGGGCCAACGTCCTGACTTTC. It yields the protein CASSLQGAVSGANVLTF.

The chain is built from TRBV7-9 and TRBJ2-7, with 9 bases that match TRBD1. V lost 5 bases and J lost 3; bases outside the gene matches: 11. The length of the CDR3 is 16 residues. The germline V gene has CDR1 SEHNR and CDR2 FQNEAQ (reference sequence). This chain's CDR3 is CASSPRGQGGIYEQYF. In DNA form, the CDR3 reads TGTGCCAGCAGCCCCCGGGGACAGGGAGGAATCTACGAGCAGTACTTC.

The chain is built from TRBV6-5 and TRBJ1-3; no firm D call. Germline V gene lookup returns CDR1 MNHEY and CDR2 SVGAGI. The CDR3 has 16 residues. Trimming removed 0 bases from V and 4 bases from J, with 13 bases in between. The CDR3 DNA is TGTGCCAGCAGTTACTCGATGACTACCAGAGGAAACACCATATATTTT. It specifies CASSYSMTTRGNTIYF.